These 7 T cell receptor beta chains share one sample of origin, sequenced in a study of metastatic and nonmetastatic thyroid tumors. Before thyroid surgery, none of the patients had received any treatment. MiXCR reprocessed the PCR reads for TCRdb. The table has around 12,000 clones, 27% seen once. Sequencing was carried out using tumor tissue. The origin of the receptors is a female donor with papillary thyroid cancer or a benign thyroid nodule (not recorded which). Some clones in this sample may be carry-over from other donors' samples.

V is TRBV24-1 and J is TRBJ1-2; D is unresolved. V was trimmed by 1 base and J by 7 bases, leaving 6 bases between them. Germline CDR1 and CDR2: KGHDR and SFDVKD. The CDR3 has 12 residues. The CDR3 is CATSDFPGGYTF. CDR3 in DNA: TGTGCCACCAGTGATTTTCCGGGTGGCTACACCTTC.

Many counts were recorded for this clone. The chain is built from TRBV29-1 and TRBJ1-2, with 12 bases fitting TRBD1. The CDR3 consists of 15 residues. Per germline, CDR1 SQVTM and CDR2 ANQGSEA. The V segment lost 2 bases and the J segment 6 bases; nucleotides outside the gene matches: 7. CDR3 region: CSVEIFGTGGDGYTF. The CDR3, as DNA: TGCAGCGTTGAAATATTCGGGACAGGGGGCGATGGCTACACCTTC.

This clone turned up a few times. This chain connects TRBV2 to TRBJ2-3; TRBD1 matches at 10 bases. This CDR3 has 15 residues. V was clipped by 3 bases and J by 3 bases; unmatched bases: 3. Germline V CDR1 and CDR2: SNHLY, FYNNEI. The CDR3 DNA sequence: TGTGCCAGCAGTGACGACAGGGGGCGAACAGATACGCAGTATTTT. Its protein product is CASSDDRGRTDTQYF.

This CDR3 reads CASISPLNSPLHF. The CDR3 bases are TGTGCCAGCATTTCTCCCCTAAATTCACCCCTCCACTTT. The rearrangement links TRBV28 to TRBJ1-6; no clear D. The CDR3 spans 13 residues. Trimming shortened V by 7 bases and J by 7 bases, and 11 bases separated the two germline ends. Germline V CDR1 and CDR2: MDHEN, SYDVKM.

This clone is deemed medium-sized (0.01 to 0.1%). The chain recombines TRBV5-8 with TRBJ1-2, with a possible D match to TRBD1 (5 bases). The V gene lost 2 bases and the J gene lost 7 bases, with 12 bases spanning the gap. The germline V gene has CDR1 SGHTS and CDR2 YDEGEE. CDR3 size: 13 residues. CDR3 nucleotides: TGTGCCAGCAGCTTAGCAGGGACTGGTGGCTACACCTTC. Translated, it gives CASSLAGTGGYTF.

This clone was recorded many times. Distinct nucleotide sequences in the sample also encode this CDR3. The chain is built from TRBV19 and TRBJ1-1; TRBD1 aligns across 11 bases. The V segment lost 3 bases and the J segment 10 bases; nucleotides outside the gene matches: 1. The CDR3 is 12 residues long. Looked up from germline, CDR1 is LNHDA and CDR2 is SQIVND (reference sequence). In DNA form, the CDR3 reads TGTGCCAGTAGTATTGGGACAGGGGGAGCTTTCTTT. Its translation: CASSIGTGGAFF. Supplemented by reference TRBV19 and TRBJ1-1, the full variable domain reads DGGITQSPKYLFRKEGQNVTLSCEQNLNHDAMYWYRQDPGQGLRLIYYSQIVNDFQKGDIAEGYSVSREKKESFPLTVTSAQKNPTAFYLCASSIGTGGAFFGQGTRLTVV.

This sequence joins TRBV18 and TRBJ2-3; 7 bases line up with TRBD1. The CDR3 is made up of 15 amino acids. CDR1 and CDR2 from the germline V gene are KGHSH and LQKENI. V lost 3 bases to trimming and J lost 3 bases; unmatched junction nucleotides: 6. The CDR3 sequence: CASSPTGVRTDTQYF. The CDR3 DNA reads TGTGCCAGCTCACCCACAGGGGTTCGGACAGATACGCAGTATTTT.